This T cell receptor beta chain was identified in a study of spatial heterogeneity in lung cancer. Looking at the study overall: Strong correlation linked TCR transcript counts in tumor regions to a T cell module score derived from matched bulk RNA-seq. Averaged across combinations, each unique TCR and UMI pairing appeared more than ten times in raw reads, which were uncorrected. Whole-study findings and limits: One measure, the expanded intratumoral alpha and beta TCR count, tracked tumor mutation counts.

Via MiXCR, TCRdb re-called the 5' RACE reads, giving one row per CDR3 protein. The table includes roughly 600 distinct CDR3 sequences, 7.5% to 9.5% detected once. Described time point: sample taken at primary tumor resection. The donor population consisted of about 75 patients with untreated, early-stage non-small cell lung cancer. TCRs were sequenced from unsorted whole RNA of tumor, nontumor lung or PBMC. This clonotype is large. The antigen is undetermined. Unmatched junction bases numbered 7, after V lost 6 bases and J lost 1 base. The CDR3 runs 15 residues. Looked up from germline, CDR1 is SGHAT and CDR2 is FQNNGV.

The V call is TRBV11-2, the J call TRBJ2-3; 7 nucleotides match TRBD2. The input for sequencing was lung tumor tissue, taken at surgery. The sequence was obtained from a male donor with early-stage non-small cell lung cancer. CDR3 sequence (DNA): TGTGCCAGCAGATCGGCTGCGGGGGGCACAGATACGCAGTATTTT. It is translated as CASRSAAGGTDTQYF.